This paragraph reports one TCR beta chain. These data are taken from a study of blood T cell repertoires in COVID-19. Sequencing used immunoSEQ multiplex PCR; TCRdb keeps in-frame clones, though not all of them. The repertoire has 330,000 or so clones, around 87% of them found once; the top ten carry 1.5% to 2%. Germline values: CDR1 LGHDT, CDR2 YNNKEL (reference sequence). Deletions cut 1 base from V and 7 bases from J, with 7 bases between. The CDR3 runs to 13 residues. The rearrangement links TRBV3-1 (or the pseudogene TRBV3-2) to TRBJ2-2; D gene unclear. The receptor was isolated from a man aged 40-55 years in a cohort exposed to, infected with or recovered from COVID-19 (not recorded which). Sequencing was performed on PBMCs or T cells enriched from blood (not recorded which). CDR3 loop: CASSQVQDGELFF. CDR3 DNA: TGTGCCAGCAGCCAAGTTCAGGACGGGGAGCTGTTTTTT.